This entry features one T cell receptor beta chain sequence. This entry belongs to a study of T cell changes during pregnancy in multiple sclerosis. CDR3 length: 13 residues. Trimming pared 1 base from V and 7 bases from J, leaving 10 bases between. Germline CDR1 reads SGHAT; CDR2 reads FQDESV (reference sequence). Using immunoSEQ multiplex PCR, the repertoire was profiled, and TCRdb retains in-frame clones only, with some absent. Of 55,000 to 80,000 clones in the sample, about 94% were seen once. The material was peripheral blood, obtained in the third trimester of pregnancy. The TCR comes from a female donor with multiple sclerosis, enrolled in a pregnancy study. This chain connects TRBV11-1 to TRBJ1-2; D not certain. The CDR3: CASSLGLSSGYTF. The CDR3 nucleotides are TGTGCCAGCAGCTTAGGTCTTTCGTCTGGCTACACCTTC.